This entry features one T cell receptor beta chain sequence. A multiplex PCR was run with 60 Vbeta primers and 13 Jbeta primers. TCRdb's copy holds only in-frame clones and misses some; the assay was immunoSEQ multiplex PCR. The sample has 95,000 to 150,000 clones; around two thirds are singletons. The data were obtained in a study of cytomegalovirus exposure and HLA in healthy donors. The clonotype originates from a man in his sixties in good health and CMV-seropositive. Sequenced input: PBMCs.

CDR3 nucleotide sequence: TGTGCCAGCTGCAGGGTGTCGAACACTGAAGCTTTCTTT. Protein: CASCRVSNTEAFF. The chain employs TRBV19 and TRBJ1-1; a possible D gene is TRBD1 (5 bases). CDR1 is LNHDA and CDR2 is SQIVND in the germline V gene (reference sequence). This CDR3 has 13 amino acids. The V gene lost 9 bases and the J gene lost 1 base, with 12 bases spanning the gap.